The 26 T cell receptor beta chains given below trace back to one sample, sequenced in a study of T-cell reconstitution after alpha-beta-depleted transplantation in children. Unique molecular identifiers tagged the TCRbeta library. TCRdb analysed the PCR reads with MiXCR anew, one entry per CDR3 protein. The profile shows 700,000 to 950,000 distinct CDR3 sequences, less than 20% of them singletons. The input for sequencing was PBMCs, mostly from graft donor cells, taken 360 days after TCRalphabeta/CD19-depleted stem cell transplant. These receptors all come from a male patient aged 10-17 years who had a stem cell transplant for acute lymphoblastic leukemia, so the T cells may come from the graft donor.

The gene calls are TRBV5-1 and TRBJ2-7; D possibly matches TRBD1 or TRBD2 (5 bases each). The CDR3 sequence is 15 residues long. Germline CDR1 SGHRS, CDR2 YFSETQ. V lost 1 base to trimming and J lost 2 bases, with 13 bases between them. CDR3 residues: CASSLSPRDPYEQYF. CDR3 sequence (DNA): TGCGCCAGCAGCTTGTCGCCCAGGGACCCCTACGAGCAGTACTTC.

The CDR3 loop is CATSRVPGPAVKEKLFF. CDR3 bases: TGTGCCACCAGCAGAGTACCGGGGCCGGCCGTTAAGGAAAAACTGTTTTTT. The chain combines TRBV15 with TRBJ1-4, with a weak D call TRBD1 (5 bases). The CDR3 is made up of 17 amino acids. Trimming shortened V by 1 base and J by 8 bases, and 20 bases separated the two germline ends. CDR1 is LNHNV and CDR2 is YYDKDF in the germline V gene (reference sequence).

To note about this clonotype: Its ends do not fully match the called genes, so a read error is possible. In nucleotides, the CDR3 is TGTGCCAGCAAGGAGCGGGAGGGCTTCAATGGGCAGTTCTTC. Amino acid sequence: CASKEREGFNGQFF. The chain joins TRBV6-4 to TRBJ2-1; 10 nucleotides align to TRBD2. This CDR3 spans 14 amino acids. Germline CDR1 MRHNA, CDR2 SNTAGT.

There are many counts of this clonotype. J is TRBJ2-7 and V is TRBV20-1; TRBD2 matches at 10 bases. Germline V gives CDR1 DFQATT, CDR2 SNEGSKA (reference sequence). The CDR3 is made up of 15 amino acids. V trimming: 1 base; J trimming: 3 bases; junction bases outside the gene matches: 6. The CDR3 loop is CSARVLAGALYEQYF. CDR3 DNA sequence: TGCAGTGCTAGAGTCCTAGCGGGAGCCCTCTACGAGCAGTACTTC.

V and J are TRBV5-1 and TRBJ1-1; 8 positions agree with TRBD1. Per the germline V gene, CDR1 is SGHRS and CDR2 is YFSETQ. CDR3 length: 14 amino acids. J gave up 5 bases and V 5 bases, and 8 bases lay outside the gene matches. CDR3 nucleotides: TGCGCCAGCAGGTTGACAGGGGTAGTGACTGAAGCTTTCTTT. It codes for CASRLTGVVTEAFF.

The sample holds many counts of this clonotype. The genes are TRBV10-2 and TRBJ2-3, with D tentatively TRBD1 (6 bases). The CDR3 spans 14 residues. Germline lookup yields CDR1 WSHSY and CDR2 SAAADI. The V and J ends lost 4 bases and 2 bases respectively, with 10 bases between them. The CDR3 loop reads CASSGGHHTDTQYF. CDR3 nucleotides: TGCGCCAGCAGTGGGGGACACCACACAGATACGCAGTATTTT.

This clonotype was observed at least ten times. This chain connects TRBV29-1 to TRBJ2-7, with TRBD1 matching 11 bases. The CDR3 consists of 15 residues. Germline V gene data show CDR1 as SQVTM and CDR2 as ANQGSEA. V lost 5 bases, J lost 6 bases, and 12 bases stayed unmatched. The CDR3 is CSVRTGGGIYSEQYF. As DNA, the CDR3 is TGCAGCGTTCGGACAGGGGGCGGAATTTACTCCGAGCAGTACTTC.

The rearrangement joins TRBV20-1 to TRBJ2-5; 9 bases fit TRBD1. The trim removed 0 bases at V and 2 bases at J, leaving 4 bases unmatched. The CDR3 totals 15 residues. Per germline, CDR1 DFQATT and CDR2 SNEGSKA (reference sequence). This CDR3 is CSAREDRGLQETQYF. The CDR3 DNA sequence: TGCAGTGCTAGAGAGGACAGGGGATTACAAGAGACCCAGTACTTC.

The chain's CDR3 is CASSQGRVWDTQYF. Written as DNA, the CDR3 is TGTGCCAGCAGCCAAGGGCGGGTTTGGGATACGCAGTATTTT. This sequence joins TRBV3-1 and TRBJ2-3, with TRBD2 as a possible D gene (5 bases). Germline lookup yields CDR1 LGHDT and CDR2 YNNKEL (reference sequence). The CDR3 sequence is 14 residues long. V lost 1 base to trimming and J lost 6 bases, with 11 bases between them.

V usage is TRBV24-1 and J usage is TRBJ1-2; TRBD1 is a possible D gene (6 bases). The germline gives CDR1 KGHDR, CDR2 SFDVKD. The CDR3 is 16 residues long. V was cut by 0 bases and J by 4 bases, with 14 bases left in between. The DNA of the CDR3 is TGTGCCACCAGTGATTTGCAGGGGTCGGGTTTCTATGGCTACACCTTC. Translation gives CATSDLQGSGFYGYTF.

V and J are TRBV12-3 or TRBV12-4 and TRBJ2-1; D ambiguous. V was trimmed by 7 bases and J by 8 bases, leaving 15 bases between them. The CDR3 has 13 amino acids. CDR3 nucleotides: TGTGCCAGCACCTTGGTCGGTTTTCATGAGCAGTTCTTC. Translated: CASTLVGFHEQFF.

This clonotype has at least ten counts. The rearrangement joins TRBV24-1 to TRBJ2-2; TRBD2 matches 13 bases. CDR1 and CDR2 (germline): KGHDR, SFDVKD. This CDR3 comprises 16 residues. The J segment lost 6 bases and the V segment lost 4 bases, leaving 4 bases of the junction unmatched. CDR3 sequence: CATSETGLAGPGELFF. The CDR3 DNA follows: TGTGCCACCAGTGAGACGGGACTAGCGGGACCCGGGGAGCTGTTTTTT.

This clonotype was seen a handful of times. The CDR3 bases are TGTGCCAGTAGCGGGGAGGTCGAGGAGGTCCCCACAGATACGCAGTATTTT. It translates to CASSGEVEEVPTDTQYF. V and J are TRBV2 and TRBJ2-3; TRBD2 matches at 8 bases. CDR1 SNHLY and CDR2 FYNNEI come from the germline V gene. The CDR3 runs 17 residues. The junction had 16 bases not matched to a gene; V was cut back by 9 bases and J by 2 bases. The variable domain in full, with the rest retrieved from reference TRBV2 and TRBJ2-3, is EPEVTQTPSHQVTQMGQEVILRCVPISNHLYFYWYRQILGQKVEFLVSFYNNEISEKSEIFDDQFSVERPDGSNFTLKIRSTKLEDSAMYFCASSGEVEEVPTDTQYFGPGTRLTVL.

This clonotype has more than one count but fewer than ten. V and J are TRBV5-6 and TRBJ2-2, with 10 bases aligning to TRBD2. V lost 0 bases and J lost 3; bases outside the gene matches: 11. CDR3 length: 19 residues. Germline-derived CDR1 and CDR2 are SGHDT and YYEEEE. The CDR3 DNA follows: TGTGCCAGCAGCTTGGTAGCGGGAGGCGCCATTTTTTACACCGGGGAGCTGTTTTTT. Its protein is CASSLVAGGAIFYTGELFF.

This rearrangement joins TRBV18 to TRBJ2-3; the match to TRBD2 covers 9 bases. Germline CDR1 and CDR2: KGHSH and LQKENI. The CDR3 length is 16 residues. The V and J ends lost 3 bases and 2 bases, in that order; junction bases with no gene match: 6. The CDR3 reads CASSPLRTSDTDTQYF. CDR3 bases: TGTGCCAGCTCACCTCTTCGGACTAGCGACACAGATACGCAGTATTTT. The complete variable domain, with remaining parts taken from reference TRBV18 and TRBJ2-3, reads NAGVMQNPRHLVRRRGQEARLRCSPMKGHSHVYWYRQLPEEGLKFMVYLQKENIIDESGMPKERFSAEFPKEGPSILRIQQVVRGDSAAYFCASSPLRTSDTDTQYFGPGTRLTVL.

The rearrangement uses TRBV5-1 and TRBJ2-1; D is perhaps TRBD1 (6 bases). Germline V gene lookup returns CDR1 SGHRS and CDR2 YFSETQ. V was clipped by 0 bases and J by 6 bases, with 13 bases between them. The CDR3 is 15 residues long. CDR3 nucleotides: TGCGCCAGCAGCTTGGTGGCAGGGGTTGCCAATGAGCAGTTCTTC. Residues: CASSLVAGVANEQFF.

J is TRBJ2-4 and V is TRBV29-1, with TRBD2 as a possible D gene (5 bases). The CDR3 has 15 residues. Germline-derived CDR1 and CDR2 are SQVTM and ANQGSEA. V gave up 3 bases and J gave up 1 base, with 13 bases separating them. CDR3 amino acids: CSVDLAPLAKNIQYF. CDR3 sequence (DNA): TGCAGCGTTGACCTAGCCCCTCTGGCCAAAAACATTCAGTACTTC.

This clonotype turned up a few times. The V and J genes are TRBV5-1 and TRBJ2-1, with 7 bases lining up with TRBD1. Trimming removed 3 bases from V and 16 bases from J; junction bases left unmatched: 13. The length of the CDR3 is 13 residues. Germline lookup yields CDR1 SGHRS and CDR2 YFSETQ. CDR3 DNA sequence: TGCGCCAGCAGCTCCGTCAGGGGGAATGGGCATTTCTTC. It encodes CASSSVRGNGHFF.

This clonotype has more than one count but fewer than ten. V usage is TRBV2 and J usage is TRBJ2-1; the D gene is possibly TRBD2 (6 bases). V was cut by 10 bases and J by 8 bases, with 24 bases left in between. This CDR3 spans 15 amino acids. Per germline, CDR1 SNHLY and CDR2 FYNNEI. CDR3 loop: CAIPSSGTRRDEQFF. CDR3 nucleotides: TGTGCCATACCCTCCTCCGGGACTCGCCGTGATGAGCAGTTCTTC.

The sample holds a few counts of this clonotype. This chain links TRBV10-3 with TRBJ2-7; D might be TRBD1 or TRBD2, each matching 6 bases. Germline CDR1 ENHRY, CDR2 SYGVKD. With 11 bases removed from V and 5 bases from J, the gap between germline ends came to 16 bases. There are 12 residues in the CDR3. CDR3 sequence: CAAGWGAHEQYF. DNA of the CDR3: TGTGCCGCTGGATGGGGGGCGCACGAGCAGTACTTC.

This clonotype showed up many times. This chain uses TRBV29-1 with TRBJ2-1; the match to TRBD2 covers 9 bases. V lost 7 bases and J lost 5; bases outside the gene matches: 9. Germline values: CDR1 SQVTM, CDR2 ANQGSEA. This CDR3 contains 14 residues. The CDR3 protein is CSGKTSGKDNEQFF. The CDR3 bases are TGCAGCGGCAAGACTAGCGGAAAGGACAATGAGCAGTTCTTC.

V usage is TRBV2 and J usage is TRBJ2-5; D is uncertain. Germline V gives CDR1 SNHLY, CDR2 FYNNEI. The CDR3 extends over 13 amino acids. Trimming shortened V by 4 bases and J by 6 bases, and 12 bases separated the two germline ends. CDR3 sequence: CASSVPWLKTQYF. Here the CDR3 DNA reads TGTGCCAGCAGTGTCCCTTGGCTGAAGACCCAGTACTTC.

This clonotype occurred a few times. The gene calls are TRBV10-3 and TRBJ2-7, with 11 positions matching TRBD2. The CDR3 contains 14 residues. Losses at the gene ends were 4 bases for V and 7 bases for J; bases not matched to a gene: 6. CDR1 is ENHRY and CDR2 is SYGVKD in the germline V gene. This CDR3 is CAISVLAGGEEQYF. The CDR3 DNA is TGTGCCATCAGTGTCTTAGCGGGAGGGGAAGAGCAGTACTTC.

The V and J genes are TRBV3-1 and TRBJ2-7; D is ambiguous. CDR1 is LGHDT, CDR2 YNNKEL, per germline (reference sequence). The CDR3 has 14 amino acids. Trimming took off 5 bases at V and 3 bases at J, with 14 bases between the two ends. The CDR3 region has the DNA TGTGCCAGCAGCTCGTTGGGCCGGGTCTACGAGCAGTACTTC. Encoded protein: CASSSLGRVYEQYF.

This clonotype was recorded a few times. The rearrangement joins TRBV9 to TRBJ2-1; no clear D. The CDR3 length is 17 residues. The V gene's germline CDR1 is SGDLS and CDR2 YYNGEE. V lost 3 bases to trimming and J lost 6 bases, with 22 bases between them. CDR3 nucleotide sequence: TGTGCCAGCAGCGGCCAAATGGCTAGAACGTCCCGCAATGAGCAGTTCTTC. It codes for CASSGQMARTSRNEQFF.

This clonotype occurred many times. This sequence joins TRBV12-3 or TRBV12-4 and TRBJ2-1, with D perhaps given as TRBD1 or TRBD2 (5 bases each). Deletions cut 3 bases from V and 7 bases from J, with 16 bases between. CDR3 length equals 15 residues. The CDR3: CASSFLGLSGNEQFF. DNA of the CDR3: TGTGCCAGCAGTTTTCTGGGGCTCTCGGGGAATGAGCAGTTCTTC.